Reported below is one TCR beta chain. This clone was seen only once. Its binding antigen is unknown. One base away there is no much larger clone; base qualities are not given. For sequencing of the TCRbeta CDR3 region, genomic DNA was extracted from the sorted cells. The immunoSEQ Assay was used to sequence the TCRbeta CDR3 regions. Here the immuneACCESS table is served through TCRdb, limited to in-frame sequences with V and J called. Missing clones are a known gap in these copies; in checked studies unresolved V genes cover under half, and the rest lacks a known reason. In this sample the table shows over 45,000 clones, 70% to 90% of which occur a single time. The biggest ten clones account for about 2.7% of the sample. The record originates from a study of OX40 agonist ivuxolimab in advanced cancers. About the full investigation: Ivuxolimab, which targeted the costimulatory receptor OX40 (CD134), was an agonistic, fully human IgG2 monoclonal antibody. The paper reports the monotherapy dose-escalation portion (N = 52 patients) of the phase I ivuxolimab trial. Among the roughly 50 dose-escalation patients, around 20 had hepatocellular carcinoma, approximately 15 melanoma, 9 renal cell carcinoma and 9 head and neck cancer. Peripheral TCRbeta sequencing aimed to test whether ivuxolimab altered TCR sequence diversity and caused clonal T-cell expansion. The dose-escalation cohort was about 87% male with a mean age of approximately 60 years, ranging from roughly 20 to 80. Three dose-escalation patients achieved partial responses, one with hepatocellular carcinoma and two with cutaneous melanoma. Intravenous ivuxolimab was administered to patients every 2 weeks at six dose levels: 0.01, 0.1, 0.3, 1.5, 3 and 10 mg/kg. Prior anti-PD-1, anti-PD-L1 or anti-CTLA-4 therapy was permitted, and checkpoint inhibitors had been received by more than 35% of dose-escalation patients. Study-level results and caveats: After ivuxolimab, CD8+ T cells had more expanded clones than CD4+ T cells on average. At doses of 0.1 to 3.0 mg/kg, clonal expansion of both CD4+ and CD8+ blood T cells was observed from baseline to week 6. In the 0.1-3.0 mg/kg groups, partial responders were among the patients with the lowest normalized peripheral clonal expansion, particularly in CD8+ T cells. Low levels of normalized T-cell clonal expansion were also seen in some patients who did not respond. Antigen specificity was not determined for the clonally expanded peripheral T cells.

Patients with autoimmune disease history or receiving systemic immunosuppression were excluded from the trial. Peripheral blood for TCR sequencing was collected from all dose cohorts at baseline, on cycle 4 day 1, and on cycle 7 day 1. The samples were drawn from a first-in-human, open-label, multicenter phase I dose-escalation trial of ivuxolimab. The trial enrolled adults with locally advanced or metastatic head and neck squamous cell, hepatocellular, melanoma or renal cell carcinoma. Before TCR sequencing, CD4+ and CD8+ T cells were separately sorted from peripheral blood. The starting material was CD4+ or CD8+ T cells sorted from blood, obtained in a trial of the OX40 agonist ivuxolimab. This TCR was sampled from an adult with an advanced solid tumor such as melanoma, head and neck, liver or kidney cancer.

The base sequence is TGTGCCAGCAGCAACCCACTCGGGACAGGTCATGAGCAGTACTTC. It codes for CASSNPLGTGHEQYF. Recombination connected TRBV7-9 to TRBJ2-7; TRBD1 lines up with 8 middle nucleotides. According to the germline V gene (reference sequence), CDR1 reads SEHNR and CDR2 reads FQNEAQ. Here V drops 5 bases and J drops 7 bases, and the junction holds 13 bases not matched to any gene. The CDR3 covers 15 residues, taking in both the cysteine and the phenylalanine. Just the 45-base CDR3 DNA is kept, in frame starting at base 1.